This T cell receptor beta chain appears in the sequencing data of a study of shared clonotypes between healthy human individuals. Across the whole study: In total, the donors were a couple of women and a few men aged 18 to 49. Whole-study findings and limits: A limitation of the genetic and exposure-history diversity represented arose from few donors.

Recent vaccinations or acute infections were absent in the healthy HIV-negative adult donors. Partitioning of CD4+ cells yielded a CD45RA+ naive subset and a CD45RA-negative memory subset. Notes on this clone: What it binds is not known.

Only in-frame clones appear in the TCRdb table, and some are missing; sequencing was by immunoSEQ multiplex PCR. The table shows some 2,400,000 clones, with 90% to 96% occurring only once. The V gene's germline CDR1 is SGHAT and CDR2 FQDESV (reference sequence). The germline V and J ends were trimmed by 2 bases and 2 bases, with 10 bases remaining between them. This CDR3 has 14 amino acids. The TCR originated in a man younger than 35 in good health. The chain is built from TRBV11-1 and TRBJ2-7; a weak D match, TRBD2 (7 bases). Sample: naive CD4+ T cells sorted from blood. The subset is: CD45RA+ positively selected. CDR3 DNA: TGTGCCAGCAGCTTACGGGGGGCTCCCTACGAGCAGTACTTC. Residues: CASSLRGAPYEQYF. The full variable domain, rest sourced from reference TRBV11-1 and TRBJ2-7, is EAEVAQSPRYKITEKSQAVAFWCDPISGHATLYWYRQILGQGPELLVQFQDESVVDDSQLPKDRFSAERLKGVDSTLKIQPAELGDSAMYLCASSLRGAPYEQYFGPGTRLTVT.